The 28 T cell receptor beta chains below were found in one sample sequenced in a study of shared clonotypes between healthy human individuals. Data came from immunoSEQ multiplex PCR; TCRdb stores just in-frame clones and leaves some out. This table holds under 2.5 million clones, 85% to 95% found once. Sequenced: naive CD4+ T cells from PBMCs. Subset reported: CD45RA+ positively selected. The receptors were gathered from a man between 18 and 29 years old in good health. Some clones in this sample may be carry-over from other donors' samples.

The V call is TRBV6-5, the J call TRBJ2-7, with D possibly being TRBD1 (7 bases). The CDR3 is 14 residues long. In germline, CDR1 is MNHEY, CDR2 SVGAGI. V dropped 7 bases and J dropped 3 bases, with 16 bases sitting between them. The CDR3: CASTQGGTSYEQYF. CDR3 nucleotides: TGTGCCAGCACTCAGGGGGGAACGAGCTACGAGCAGTACTTC.

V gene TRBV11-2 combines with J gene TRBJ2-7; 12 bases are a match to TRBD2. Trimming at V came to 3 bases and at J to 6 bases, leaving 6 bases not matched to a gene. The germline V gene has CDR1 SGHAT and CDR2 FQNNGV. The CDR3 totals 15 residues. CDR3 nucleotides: TGTGCCAGCAGCTTGCTGACTAGCGGGAGTGTCGAGCAGTACTTC. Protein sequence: CASSLLTSGSVEQYF.

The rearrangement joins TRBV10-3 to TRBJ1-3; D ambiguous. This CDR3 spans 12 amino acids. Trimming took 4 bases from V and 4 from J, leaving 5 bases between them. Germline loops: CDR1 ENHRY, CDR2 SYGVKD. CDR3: CAISVRGNTIYF. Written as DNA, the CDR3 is TGTGCCATCAGTGTCCGCGGAAACACCATATATTTT.

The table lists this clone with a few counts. The CDR3 sequence: CASSSMSGNTIYF. The DNA for the CDR3 is TGTGCCAGCAGTTCCATGTCAGGAAACACCATATATTTT. This chain connects TRBV27 to TRBJ1-3, with D unclear. The V end lost 4 bases, the J end lost 4 bases, and 8 bases lay between the germline ends. CDR1 is MNHEY, CDR2 SMNVEV, per germline (reference sequence). The CDR3 runs to 13 residues.

CDR3: CASSSATGGGETQYF. The CDR3 nucleotides are TGTGCCAGCAGCTCAGCTACAGGGGGGGGAGAGACCCAGTACTTC. This chain links TRBV7-2 with TRBJ2-5; possibly TRBD1 for D (8 bases). In germline, CDR1 is SGHTA, CDR2 FQGNSA. V was clipped by 4 bases and J by 4 bases, with 16 bases between them. The CDR3 is 15 amino acids. Drawing the rest from reference TRBV7-2 and TRBJ2-5, the complete variable domain is GAGVSQSPSNKVTEKGKDVELRCDPISGHTALYWYRQSLGQGLEFLIYFQGNSAPDKSGLPSDRFSAERTGGSVSTLTIQRTQQEDSAVYLCASSSATGGGETQYFGPGTRLLVL.

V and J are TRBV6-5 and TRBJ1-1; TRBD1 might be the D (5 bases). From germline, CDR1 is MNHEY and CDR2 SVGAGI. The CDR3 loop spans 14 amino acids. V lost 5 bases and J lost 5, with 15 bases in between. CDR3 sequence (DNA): TGTGCCAGCAGTAATACACGGGGGGTTACTGAAGCTTTCTTT. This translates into CASSNTRGVTEAFF.

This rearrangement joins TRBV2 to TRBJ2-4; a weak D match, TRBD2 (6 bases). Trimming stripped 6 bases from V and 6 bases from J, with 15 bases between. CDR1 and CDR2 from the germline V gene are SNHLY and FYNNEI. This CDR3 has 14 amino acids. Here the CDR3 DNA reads TGTGCCAGCAGGGCGGGACCCCAGGGAAACATTCAGTACTTC. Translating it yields CASRAGPQGNIQYF.

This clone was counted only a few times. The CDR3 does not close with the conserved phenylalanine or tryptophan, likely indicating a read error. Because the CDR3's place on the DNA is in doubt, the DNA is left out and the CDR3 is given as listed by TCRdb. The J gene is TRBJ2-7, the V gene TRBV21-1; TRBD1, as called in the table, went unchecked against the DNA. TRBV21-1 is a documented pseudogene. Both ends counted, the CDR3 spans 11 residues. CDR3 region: CASNLDRDKVI.

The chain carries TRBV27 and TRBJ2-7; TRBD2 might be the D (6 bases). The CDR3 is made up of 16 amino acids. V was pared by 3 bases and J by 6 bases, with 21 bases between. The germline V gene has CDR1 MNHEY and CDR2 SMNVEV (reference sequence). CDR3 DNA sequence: TGTGCCAGCAGTTTGATACCCGCCCCAACAGCGGGCGAGCAGTACTTC. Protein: CASSLIPAPTAGEQYF.

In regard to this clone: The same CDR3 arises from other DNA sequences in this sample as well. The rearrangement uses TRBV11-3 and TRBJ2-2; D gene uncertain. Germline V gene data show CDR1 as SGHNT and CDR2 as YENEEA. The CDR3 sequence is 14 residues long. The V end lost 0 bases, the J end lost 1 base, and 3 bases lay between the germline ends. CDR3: CASSLDGNTGELFF. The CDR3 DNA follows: TGTGCCAGCAGCTTAGATGGGAACACCGGGGAGCTGTTTTTT.

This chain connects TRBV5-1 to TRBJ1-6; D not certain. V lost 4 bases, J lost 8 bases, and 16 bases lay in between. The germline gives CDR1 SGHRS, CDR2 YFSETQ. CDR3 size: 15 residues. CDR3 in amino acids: CASSPSAPPDSPLHF. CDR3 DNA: TGCGCCAGCAGCCCCTCGGCCCCTCCGGATTCACCCCTCCACTTT.

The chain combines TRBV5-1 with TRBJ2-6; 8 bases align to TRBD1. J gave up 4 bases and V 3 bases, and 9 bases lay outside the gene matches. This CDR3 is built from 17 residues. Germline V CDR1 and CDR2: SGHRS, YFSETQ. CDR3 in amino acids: CASSWQVTGAGANVLTF. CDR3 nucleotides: TGCGCCAGCAGCTGGCAGGTGACAGGGGCCGGGGCCAACGTCCTGACTTTC.

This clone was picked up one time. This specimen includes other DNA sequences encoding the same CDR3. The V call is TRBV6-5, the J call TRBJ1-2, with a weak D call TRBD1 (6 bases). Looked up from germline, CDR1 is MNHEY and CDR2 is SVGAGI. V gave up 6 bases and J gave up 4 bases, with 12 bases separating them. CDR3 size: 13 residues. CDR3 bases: TGTGCCAGCAGGGAGACAGGCCGCTATGGCTACACCTTC. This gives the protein CASRETGRYGYTF.

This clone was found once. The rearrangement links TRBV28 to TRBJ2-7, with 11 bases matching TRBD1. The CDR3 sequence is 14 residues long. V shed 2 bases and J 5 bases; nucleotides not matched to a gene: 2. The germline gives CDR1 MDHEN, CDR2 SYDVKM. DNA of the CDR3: TGTGCCAGCAGTTTAGGGACAGGGGGACACGAGCAGTACTTC. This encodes CASSLGTGGHEQYF.

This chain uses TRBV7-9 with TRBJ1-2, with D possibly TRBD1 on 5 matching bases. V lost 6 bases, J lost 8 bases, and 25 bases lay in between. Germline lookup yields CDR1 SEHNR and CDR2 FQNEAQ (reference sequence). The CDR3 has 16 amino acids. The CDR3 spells CASRPQEGWGLRGYTF. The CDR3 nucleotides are TGTGCCAGCAGGCCCCAAGAGGGTTGGGGCCTGAGGGGCTACACCTTC.

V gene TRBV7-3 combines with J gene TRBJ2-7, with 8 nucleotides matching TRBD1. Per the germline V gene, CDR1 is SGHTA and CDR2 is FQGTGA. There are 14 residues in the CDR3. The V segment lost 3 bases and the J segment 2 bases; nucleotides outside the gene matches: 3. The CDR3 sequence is CASSFAGGTYEQYF. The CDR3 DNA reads TGTGCCAGCAGCTTCGCAGGGGGCACCTACGAGCAGTACTTC.

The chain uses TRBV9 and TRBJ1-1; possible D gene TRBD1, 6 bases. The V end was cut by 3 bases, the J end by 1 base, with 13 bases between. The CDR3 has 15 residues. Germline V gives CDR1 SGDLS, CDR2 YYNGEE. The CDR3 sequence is CASSGPGHPNTEAFF. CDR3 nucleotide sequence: TGTGCCAGCAGCGGGCCGGGACACCCGAACACTGAAGCTTTCTTT. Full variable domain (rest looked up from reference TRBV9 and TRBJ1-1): DSGVTQTPKHLITATGQRVTLRCSPRSGDLSVYWYQQSLDQGLQFLIQYYNGEERAKGNILERFSAQQFPDLHSELNLSSLELGDSALYFCASSGPGHPNTEAFFGQGTRLTVV.

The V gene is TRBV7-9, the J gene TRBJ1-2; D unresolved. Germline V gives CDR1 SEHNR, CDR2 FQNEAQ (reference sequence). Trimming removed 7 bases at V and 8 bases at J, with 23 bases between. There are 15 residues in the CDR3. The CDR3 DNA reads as TGTGCCAGCACCCTTGGTGCGGGCCCGTCGGGAGGCTACACCTTC. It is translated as CASTLGAGPSGGYTF. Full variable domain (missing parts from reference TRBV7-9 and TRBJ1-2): DTGVSQNPRHKITKRGQNVTFRCDPISEHNRLYWYRQTLGQGPEFLTYFQNEAQLEKSRLLSDRFSAERPKGSFSTLEIQRTEQGDSAMYLCASTLGAGPSGGYTFGSGTRLTVV.

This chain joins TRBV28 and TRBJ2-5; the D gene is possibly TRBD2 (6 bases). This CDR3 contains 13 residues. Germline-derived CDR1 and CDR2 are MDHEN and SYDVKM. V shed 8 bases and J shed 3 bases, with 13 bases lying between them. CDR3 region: CASLDRTKETQYF. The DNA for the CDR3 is TGTGCCAGCCTGGACCGGACTAAAGAGACCCAGTACTTC.

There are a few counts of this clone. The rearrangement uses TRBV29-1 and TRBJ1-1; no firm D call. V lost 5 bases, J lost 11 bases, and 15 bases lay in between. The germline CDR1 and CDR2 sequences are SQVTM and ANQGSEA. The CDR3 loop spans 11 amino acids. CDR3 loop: CSVSGRAGAFF. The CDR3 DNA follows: TGCAGCGTTTCCGGACGGGCTGGGGCTTTCTTT. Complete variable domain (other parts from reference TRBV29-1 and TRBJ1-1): SAVISQKPSRDICQRGTSLTIQCQVDSQVTMMFWYRQQPGQSLTLIATANQGSEATYESGFVIDKFPISRPNLTFSTLTVSNMSPEDSSIYLCSVSGRAGAFFGQGTRLTVV.

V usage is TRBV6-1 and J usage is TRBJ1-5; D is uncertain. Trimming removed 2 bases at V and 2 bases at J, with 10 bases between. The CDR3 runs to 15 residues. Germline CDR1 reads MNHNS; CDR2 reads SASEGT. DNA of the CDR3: TGTGCCAGCAGTGAAATACATTTTGGCAATCAGCCCCAGCATTTT. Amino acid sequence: CASSEIHFGNQPQHF.

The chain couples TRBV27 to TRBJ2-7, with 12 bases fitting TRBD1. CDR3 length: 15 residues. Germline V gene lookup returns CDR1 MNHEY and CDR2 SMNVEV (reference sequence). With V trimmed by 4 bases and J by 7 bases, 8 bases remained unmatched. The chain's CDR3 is CASSSPGQGAGEQYF. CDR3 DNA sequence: TGTGCCAGCAGTTCCCCGGGACAGGGGGCTGGGGAGCAGTACTTC.

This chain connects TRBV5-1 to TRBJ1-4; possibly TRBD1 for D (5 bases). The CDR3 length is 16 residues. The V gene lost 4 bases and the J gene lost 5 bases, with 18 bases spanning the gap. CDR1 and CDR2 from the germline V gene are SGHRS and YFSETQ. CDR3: CASSNPYGGSNEKLFF. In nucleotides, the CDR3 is TGCGCCAGCAGCAACCCCTACGGGGGTAGCAATGAAAAACTGTTTTTT. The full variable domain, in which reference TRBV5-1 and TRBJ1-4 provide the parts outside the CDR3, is KAGVTQTPRYLIKTRGQQVTLSCSPISGHRSVSWYQQTPGQGLQFLFEYFSETQRNKGNFPGRFSGRQFSNSRSEMNVSTLELGDSALYLCASSNPYGGSNEKLFFGSGTQLSVL.

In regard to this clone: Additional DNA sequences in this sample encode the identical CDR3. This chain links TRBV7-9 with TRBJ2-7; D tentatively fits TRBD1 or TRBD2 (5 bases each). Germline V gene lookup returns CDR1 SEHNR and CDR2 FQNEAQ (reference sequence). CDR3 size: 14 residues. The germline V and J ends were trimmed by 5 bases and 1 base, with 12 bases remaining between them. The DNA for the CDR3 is TGTGCCAGCAGCCTTCGGGACGCGTCCTACGAGCAGTACTTC. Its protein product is CASSLRDASYEQYF.

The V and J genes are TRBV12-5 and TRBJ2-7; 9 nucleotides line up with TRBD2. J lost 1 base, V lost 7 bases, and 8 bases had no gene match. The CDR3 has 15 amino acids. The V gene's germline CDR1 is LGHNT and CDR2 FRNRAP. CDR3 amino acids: CASAPGTSLSYEQYF. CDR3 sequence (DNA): TGTGCTAGTGCGCCAGGGACTAGCTTATCCTACGAGCAGTACTTC.

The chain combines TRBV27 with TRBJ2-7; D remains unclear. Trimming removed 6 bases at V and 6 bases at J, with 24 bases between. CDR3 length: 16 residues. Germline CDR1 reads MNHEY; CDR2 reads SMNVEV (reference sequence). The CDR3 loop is CASSPKVAATQGEQYF. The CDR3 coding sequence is TGTGCCAGCAGCCCTAAGGTAGCCGCGACCCAAGGCGAGCAGTACTTC.

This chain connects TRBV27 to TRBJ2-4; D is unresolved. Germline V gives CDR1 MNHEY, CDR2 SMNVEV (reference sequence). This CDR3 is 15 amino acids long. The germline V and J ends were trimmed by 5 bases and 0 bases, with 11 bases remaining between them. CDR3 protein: CASSRTELAKNIQYF. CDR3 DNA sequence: TGTGCCAGCAGTCGTACAGAGCTAGCCAAAAACATTCAGTACTTC.

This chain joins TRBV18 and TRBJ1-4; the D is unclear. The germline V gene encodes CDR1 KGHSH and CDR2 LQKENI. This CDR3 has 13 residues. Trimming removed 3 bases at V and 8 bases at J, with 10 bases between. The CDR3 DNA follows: TGTGCCAGCTCACCCGGACGAACGGAAAAACTGTTTTTT. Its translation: CASSPGRTEKLFF. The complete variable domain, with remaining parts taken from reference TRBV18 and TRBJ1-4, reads NAGVMQNPRHLVRRRGQEARLRCSPMKGHSHVYWYRQLPEEGLKFMVYLQKENIIDESGMPKERFSAEFPKEGPSILRIQQVVRGDSAAYFCASSPGRTEKLFFGSGTQLSVL.